Listed below are T cell receptor beta chains from one sample, sequenced in a study of CD8 T cells in ankylosing spondylitis. In TCRdb, the 5' RACE reads were re-called with MiXCR into one record per CDR3 protein. The table lists 700,000 to 850,000 distinct CDR3 sequences, 10% to 15% of them singletons. The sequencing input was blood, either unsorted or a sorted T cell fraction (not recorded which). These receptors were collected from a male donor with ankylosing spondylitis. The CDR3 runs from the conserved cysteine through the conserved F or W. D genes are given only for firm matches. Where a row states a size, it is once, few, many or the class of an expanded clone; other rows omit it.

size: few
V: TRBV5-1
J: TRBJ2-1
D: TRBD2
DNA: TGCGCCAGCAGGGACACTAGCGGCTTTTACAATGAGCAGTTCTTC
CDR3: CASRDTSGFYNEQFF

size: once
V: TRBV6-1
J: TRBJ1-6
D: -
DNA: TGTGCCAGCAGTCCCAACCTAAGGAATTCACCCCTCCACTTT
CDR3: CASSPNLRNSPLHF

size: many
V: TRBV15
J: TRBJ1-4
D: -
DNA: TGTGCCACCAGCGCTCGATTTCCAGGGATTAATGAAAAACTGTTTTTT
CDR3: CATSARFPGINEKLFF

size: -
V: TRBV5-1
J: TRBJ2-3
D: -
DNA: TGCGCCAGCAGCCCAGGACGGTATAGCACAGATACGCAGTATTTT
CDR3: CASSPGRYSTDTQYF

size: few
V: TRBV7-3
J: TRBJ2-3
D: -
DNA: TGTGCCAGCAGAGATGGACGTGGCGGACTCACAGATACGCAGTATTTT
CDR3: CASRDGRGGLTDTQYF

size: -
V: TRBV2
J: TRBJ2-7
D: -
DNA: TGTGCCAGCAGTGAAGCCAGCAGATTCTACGAGCAGTACTTC
CDR3: CASSEASRFYEQYF

size: many
V: TRBV5-1
J: TRBJ2-7
D: -
DNA: TGCGCCAGCAGCGCGGGACATCCCTACGAGCAGTACTTC
CDR3: CASSAGHPYEQYF

size: -
V: TRBV5-1
J: TRBJ2-5
D: -
DNA: TGCGCCAGCAGCTTGGCGCCGAGGAACCACCCGGGGGAGACCCAGTACTTC
CDR3: CASSLAPRNHPGETQYF

size: many
V: TRBV29-1
J: TRBJ2-7
D: -
DNA: TGCAGCGTTGAAGTACCCCCCTCGTACGAGCAGTACTTC
CDR3: CSVEVPPSYEQYF

size: few
V: TRBV6-1
J: TRBJ1-3
D: TRBD1
DNA: TGTGCCAGCAGCCTCGGGACAGGGCTTGTTGATGGAAACACCATATATTTT
CDR3: CASSLGTGLVDGNTIYF

size: few
V: TRBV7-9
J: TRBJ1-4
D: -
DNA: TGTGCCAGCAGCTTAGTTGGCGACGTGGAAAAACTGTTTTTT
CDR3: CASSLVGDVEKLFF

size: -
V: TRBV7-2
J: TRBJ1-1
D: -
DNA: TGTGCCAGCAGCTTCAGACCCATGAACACTGAAGCTTTCTTT
CDR3: CASSFRPMNTEAFF

size: -
V: TRBV7-3
J: TRBJ2-7
D: -
DNA: TGTGCCAGCAGCGGCAAGGGTAGGGGCTTAGCCTACGAGCAGTACTTC
CDR3: CASSGKGRGLAYEQYF

size: -
V: TRBV3-1
J: TRBJ2-5
D: -
DNA: TGTGCCAGCAGCGCCGGACTCTTACAAGAGACCCAGTACTTC
CDR3: CASSAGLLQETQYF

size: -
V: TRBV27
J: TRBJ2-7
D: TRBD1
DNA: TGTGCCAGCAGTTTAGGGTGGGACAGAACCTACGAGCAGTACTTC
CDR3: CASSLGWDRTYEQYF